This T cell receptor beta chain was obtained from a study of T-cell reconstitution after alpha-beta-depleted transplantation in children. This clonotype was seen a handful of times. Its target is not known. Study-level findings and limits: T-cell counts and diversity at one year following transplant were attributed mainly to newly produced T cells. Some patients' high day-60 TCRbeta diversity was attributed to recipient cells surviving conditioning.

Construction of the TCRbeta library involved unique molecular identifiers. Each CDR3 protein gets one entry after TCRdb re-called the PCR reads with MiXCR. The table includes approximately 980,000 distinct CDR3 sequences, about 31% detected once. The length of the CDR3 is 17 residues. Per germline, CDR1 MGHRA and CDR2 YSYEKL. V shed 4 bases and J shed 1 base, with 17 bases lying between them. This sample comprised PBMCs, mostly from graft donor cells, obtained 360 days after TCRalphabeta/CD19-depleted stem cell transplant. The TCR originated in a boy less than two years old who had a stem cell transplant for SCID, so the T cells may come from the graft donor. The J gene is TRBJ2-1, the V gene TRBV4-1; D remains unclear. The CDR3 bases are TGCGCCAGCAGCCCGCCCCCGGCATATCAATCCTACAATGAGCAGTTCTTC. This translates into CASSPPPAYQSYNEQFF.